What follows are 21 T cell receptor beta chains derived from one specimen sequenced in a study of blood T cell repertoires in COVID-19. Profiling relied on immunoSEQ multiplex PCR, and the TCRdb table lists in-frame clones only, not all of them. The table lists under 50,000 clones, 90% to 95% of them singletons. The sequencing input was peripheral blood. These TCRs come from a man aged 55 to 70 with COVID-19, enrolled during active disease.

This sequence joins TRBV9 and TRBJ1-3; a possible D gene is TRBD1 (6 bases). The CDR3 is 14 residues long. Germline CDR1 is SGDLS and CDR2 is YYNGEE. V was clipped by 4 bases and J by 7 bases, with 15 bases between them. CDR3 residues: CASSLGQRGNTIYF. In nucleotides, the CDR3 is TGTGCCAGCAGCCTGGGACAAAGGGGGAACACCATATATTTT.

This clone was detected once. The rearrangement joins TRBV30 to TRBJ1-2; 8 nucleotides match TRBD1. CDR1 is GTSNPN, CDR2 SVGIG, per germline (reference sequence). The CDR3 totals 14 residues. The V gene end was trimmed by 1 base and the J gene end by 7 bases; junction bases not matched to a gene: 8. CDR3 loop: CAWSGVRGQGGYTF. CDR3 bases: TGTGCCTGGAGTGGAGTCAGGGGGCAGGGTGGCTACACCTTC.

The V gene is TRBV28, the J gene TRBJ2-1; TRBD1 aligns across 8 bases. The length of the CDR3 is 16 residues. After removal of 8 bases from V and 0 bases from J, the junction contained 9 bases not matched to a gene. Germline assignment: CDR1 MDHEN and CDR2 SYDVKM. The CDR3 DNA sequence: TGTGCCAGCCGACTCGGAGGGACAGGCTCCTACAATGAGCAGTTCTTC. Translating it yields CASRLGGTGSYNEQFF.

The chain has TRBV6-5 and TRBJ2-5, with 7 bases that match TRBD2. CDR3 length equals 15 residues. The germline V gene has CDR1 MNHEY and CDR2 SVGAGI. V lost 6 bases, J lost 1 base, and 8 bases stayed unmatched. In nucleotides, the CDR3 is TGTGCCAGCAGGTACCACCCTAGCGGCCAAGAGACCCAGTACTTC. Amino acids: CASRYHPSGQETQYF.

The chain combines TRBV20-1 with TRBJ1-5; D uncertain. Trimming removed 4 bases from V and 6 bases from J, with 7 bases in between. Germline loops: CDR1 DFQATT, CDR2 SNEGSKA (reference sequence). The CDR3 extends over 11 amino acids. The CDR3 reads CSATGSQPQHF. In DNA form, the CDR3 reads TGCAGTGCTACAGGCTCTCAGCCCCAGCATTTT.

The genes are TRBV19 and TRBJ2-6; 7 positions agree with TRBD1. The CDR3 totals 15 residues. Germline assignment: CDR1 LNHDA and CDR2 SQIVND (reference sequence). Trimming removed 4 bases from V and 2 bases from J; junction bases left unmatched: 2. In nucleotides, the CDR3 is TGTGCCAGTAGTACGGGACAGCCTGGGGCCAACGTCCTGACTTTC. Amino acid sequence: CASSTGQPGANVLTF.

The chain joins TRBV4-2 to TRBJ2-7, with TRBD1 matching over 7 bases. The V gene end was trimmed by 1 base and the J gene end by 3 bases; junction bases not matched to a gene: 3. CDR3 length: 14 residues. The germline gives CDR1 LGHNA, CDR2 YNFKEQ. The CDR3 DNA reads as TGTGCCAGCAGCCAAGCGGGACAGCTCTACGAGCAGTACTTC. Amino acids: CASSQAGQLYEQYF.

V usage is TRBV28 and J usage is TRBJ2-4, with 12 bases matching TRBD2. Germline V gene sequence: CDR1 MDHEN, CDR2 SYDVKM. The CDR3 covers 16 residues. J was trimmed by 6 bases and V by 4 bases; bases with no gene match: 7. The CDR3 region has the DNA TGTGCCAGCAGTTCCCCCCTAGCGGGAGGGAGAAACATTCAGTACTTC. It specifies CASSSPLAGGRNIQYF.

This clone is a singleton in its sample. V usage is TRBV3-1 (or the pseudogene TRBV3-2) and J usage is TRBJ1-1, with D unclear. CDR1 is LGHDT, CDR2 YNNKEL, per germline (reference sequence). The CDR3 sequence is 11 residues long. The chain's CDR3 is CATVGGTEAFF. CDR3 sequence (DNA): TGTGCTACGGTGGGAGGCACTGAAGCTTTCTTT.

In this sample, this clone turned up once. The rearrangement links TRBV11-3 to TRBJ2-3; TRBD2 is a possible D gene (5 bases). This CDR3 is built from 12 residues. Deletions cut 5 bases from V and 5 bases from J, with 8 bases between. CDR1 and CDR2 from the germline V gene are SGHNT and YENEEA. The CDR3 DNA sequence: TGTGCCAGCAGCCACGGGGTAGATACGCAGTATTTT. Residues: CASSHGVDTQYF.

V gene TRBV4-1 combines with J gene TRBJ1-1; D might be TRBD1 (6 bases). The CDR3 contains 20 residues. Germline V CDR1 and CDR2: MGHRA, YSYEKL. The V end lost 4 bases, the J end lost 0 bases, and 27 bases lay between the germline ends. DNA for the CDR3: TGCGCCAGCAGCCGCGTCGTATTTAGAGAGGACAGCGATCTGAACACTGAAGCTTTCTTT. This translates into CASSRVVFREDSDLNTEAFF.

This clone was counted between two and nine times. CDR3 DNA sequence: TGTGCCAGCAGCTCCTACACCGGGGAGCTGTTTTTT. It is translated as CASSSYTGELFF. The chain joins TRBV7-3 to TRBJ2-2, with no clear D. Germline V lookup: CDR1 SGHTA, CDR2 FQGTGA. The CDR3 contains 12 residues. The V end lost 4 bases, the J end lost 3 bases, and 3 bases lay between the germline ends.

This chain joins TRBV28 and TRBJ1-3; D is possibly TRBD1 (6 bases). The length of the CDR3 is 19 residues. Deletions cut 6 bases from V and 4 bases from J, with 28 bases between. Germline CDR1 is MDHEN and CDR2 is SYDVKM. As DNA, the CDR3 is TGTGCCAGCAGCCGAGGGGGGGTCTGGGGAACGGCCTCCGGAAACACCATATATTTT. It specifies CASSRGGVWGTASGNTIYF.

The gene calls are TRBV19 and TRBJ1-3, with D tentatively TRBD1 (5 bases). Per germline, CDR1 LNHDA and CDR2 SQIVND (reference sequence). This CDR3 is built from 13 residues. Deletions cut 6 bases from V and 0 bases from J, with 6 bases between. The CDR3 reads CASRQGSGNTIYF. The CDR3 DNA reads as TGTGCCAGTAGGCAGGGCTCTGGAAACACCATATATTTT.

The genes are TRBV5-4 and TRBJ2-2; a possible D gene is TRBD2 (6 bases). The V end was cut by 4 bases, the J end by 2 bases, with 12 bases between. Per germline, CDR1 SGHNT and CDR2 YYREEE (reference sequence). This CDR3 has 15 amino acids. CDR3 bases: TGTGCCAGCAGCCCGGGGACTCGAAACACCGGGGAGCTGTTTTTT. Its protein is CASSPGTRNTGELFF.

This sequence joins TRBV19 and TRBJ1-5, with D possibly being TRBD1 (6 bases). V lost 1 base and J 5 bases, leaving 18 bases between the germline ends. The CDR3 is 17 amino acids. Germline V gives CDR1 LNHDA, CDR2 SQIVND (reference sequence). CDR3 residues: CASSIGARGGGHQPQHF. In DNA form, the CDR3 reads TGTGCCAGTAGTATAGGGGCCCGGGGGGGCGGCCATCAGCCCCAGCATTTT.

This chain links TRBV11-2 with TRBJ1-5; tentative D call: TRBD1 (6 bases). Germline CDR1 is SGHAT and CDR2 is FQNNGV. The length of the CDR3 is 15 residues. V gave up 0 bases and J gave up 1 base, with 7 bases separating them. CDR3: CASSLEGASNQPQHF. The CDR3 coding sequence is TGTGCCAGCAGCTTAGAGGGGGCAAGCAATCAGCCCCAGCATTTT.

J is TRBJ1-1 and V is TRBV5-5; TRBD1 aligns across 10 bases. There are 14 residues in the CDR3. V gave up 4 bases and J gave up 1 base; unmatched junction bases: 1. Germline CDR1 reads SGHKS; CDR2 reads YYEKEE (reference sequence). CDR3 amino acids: CASSRQGANTEAFF. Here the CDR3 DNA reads TGTGCCAGCAGCAGACAGGGGGCGAACACTGAAGCTTTCTTT.

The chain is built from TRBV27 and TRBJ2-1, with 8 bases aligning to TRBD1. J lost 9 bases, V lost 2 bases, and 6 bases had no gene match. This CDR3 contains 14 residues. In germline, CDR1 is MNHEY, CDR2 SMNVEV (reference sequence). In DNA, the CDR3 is TGTGCCAGCAGTTTAAAGGACAGGGTAACTGAGCAGTTCTTC. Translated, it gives CASSLKDRVTEQFF.

The CDR3: CASTIVQGEPQHF. The CDR3 nucleotides read TGTGCCAGCACCATTGTACAGGGGGAGCCCCAGCATTTT. V usage is TRBV2 and J usage is TRBJ1-5; 8 bases agree with TRBD1. The CDR3 consists of 13 residues. Germline CDR1 is SNHLY and CDR2 is FYNNEI. Trimming took 7 bases from V and 8 from J; bases not matched to a gene: 7.

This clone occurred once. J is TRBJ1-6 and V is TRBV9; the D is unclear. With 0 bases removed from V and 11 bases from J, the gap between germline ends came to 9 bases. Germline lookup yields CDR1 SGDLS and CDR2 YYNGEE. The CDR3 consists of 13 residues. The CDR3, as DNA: TGTGCCAGCAGCGTAGGCGATCTGGCACCCCTCCACTTT. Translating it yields CASSVGDLAPLHF. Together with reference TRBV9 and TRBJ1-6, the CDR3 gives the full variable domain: DSGVTQTPKHLITATGQRVTLRCSPRSGDLSVYWYQQSLDQGLQFLIQYYNGEERAKGNILERFSAQQFPDLHSELNLSSLELGDSALYFCASSVGDLAPLHFGNGTRLTVT.